This T cell receptor beta chain was captured in a study of CD8 T cells in ankylosing spondylitis. Study results and caveats: From matched ankylosing spondylitis synovial fluid, disease-linked clones were reportedly recovered at significantly enriched levels. Within ankylosing spondylitis blood, a TCR beta motif made up of seven to nine highly homologous variants appeared to be characteristic.

Each CDR3 protein is one row after TCRdb ran MiXCR on the 5' RACE reads. Of 200,000 to 300,000 distinct CDR3 sequences in the sample, roughly 25% were seen once. This clonotype was observed a handful of times. The antigen is undetermined. This CDR3 has 13 residues. Per germline, CDR1 DFQATT and CDR2 SNEGSKA (reference sequence). The germline V and J ends were trimmed by 7 bases and 10 bases, with 17 bases remaining between them. The TCR originated in a male donor with ankylosing spondylitis or in good health (not recorded which). This chain links TRBV20-1 with TRBJ1-6, with unresolved D. Material: blood, either unsorted or a sorted T cell fraction (not recorded which). The CDR3 sequence is CSGLESSESPLHF. Written as DNA, the CDR3 is TGCAGTGGATTAGAATCATCCGAATCACCCCTCCACTTT.